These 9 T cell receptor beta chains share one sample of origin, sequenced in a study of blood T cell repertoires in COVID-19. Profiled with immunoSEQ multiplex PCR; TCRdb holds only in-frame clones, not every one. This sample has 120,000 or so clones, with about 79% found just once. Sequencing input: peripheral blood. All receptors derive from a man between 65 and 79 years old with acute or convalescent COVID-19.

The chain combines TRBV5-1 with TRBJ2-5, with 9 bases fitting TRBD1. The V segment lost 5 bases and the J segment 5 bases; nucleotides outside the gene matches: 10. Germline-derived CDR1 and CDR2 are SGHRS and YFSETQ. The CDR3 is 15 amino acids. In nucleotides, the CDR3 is TGCGCCAGCAGTCCACTAACAGGGGGCGCGGAGACCCAGTACTTC. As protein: CASSPLTGGAETQYF.

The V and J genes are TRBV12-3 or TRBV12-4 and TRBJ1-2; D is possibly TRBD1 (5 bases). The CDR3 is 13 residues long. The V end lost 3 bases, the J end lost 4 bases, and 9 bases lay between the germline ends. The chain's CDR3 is CASSFEQVYGYTF. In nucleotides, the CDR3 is TGTGCCAGCAGTTTTGAACAGGTCTATGGCTACACCTTC.

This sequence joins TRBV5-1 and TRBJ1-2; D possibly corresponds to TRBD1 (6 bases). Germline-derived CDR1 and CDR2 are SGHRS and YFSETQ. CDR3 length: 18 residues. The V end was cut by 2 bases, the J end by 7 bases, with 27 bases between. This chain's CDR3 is CASSFAPLGQSRGSGYTF. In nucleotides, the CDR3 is TGCGCCAGCAGCTTCGCTCCCCTCGGACAGTCTCGGGGCTCTGGCTACACCTTC.

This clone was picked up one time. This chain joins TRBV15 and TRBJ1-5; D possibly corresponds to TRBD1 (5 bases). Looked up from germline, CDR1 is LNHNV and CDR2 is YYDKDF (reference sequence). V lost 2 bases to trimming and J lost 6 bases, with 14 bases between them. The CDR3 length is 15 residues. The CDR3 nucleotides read TGTGCCACCAGCAGATACGACCAGGGAGGTCAGCCCCAGCATTTT. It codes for CATSRYDQGGQPQHF.

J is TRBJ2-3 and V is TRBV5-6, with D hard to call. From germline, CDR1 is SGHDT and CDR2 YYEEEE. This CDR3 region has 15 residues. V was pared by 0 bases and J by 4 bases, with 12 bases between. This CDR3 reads CASSLVGRIADTQYF. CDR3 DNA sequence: TGTGCCAGCAGCTTGGTGGGCCGAATAGCAGATACGCAGTATTTT.

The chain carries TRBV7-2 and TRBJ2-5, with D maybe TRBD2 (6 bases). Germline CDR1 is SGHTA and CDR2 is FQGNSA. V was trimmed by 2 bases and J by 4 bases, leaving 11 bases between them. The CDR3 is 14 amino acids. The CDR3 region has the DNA TGTGCCAGCAGCTTAATTGGGCGGGGAGAGACCCAGTACTTC. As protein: CASSLIGRGETQYF.

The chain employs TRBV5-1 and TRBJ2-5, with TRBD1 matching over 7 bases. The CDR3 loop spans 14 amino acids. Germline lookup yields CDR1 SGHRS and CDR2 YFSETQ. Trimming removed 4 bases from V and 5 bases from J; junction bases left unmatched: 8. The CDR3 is CASSVSGQWETQYF. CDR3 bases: TGCGCCAGCAGCGTCTCGGGACAGTGGGAGACCCAGTACTTC.

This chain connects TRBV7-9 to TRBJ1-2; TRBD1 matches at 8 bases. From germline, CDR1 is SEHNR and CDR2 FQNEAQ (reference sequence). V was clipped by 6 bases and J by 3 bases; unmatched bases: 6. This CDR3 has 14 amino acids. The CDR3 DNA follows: TGTGCCAGCAGTCAGGACAGGGAATACTATGGCTACACCTTC. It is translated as CASSQDREYYGYTF.

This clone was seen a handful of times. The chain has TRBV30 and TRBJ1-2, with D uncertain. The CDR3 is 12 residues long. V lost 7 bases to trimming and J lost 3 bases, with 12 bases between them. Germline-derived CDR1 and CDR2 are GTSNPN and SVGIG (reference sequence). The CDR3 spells CASRGDDYGYTF. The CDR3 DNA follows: TGTGCCTCCCGGGGAGACGACTATGGCTACACCTTC.